Sequencing of this T cell receptor beta chain was carried out in a study of shared clonotypes between healthy human individuals (dated by TCRdb to between 2020 and 2021). In the study overall: The cohort included three men and a couple of women between 18 and 49 years of age. Each donor's leukapheresis produced roughly between about 0.9 and 9.5 billion PBMCs. Libraries were prepared and TCR repertoires were sequenced by different laboratories using diverse techniques, in order to increase sequencing depth and limit assay-specific biases. To estimate repertoire size and how much clonotype sharing occurs between individuals, the study deeply sequenced the blood TCR repertoires of 4 to 6 healthy adults.

This clone was recorded only once. Its antigen has not been determined. No much larger clonotype is one base removed from it; base qualities were not supplied. CDR1 and CDR2, looked up from the germline V gene, are SGDLS and YYNGEE. V is reduced by 0 bases and J by 1 base, leaving a spacing of 11 bases between them. Including cysteine and phenylalanine, the CDR3 has 16 amino acids. Only the CDR3 region is kept as DNA, spanning 48 bases read in frame from base 1. Using the deep immunoSEQ assay, TCR CDR3 regions were amplified from genomic DNA by multiplex PCR. Extracted genomic DNA from each cell subset was spread evenly across all wells of several immunoSEQ 96-well plates, with each plate serving as a replicate. For unsorted PBMC, approximately 300 ng of genomic DNA, equivalent to roughly 30,000 T cell genomes, went into each replicate PCR. Unsorted PBMC genomic DNA was sequenced across ten immunoSEQ deep assay plates. Purified libraries were measured with a Qubit 3.0 fluorometer, size-checked on a Bioanalyzer 2100, and measured again with the KAPA Library Quantification kit. A separate single-read 150-cycle Illumina NextSeq 550 flow cell was used to sequence each immunoSEQ 96-well plate. Under the source paper's analysis protocol: The immunoSEQ output contained only junctional sequences without quality scores, so filtering could not match that applied to full-length reads. To assign V/J genes and CDR3, sequences were annotated against IMGT germline references using PyIR, a Python wrapper for IgBLAST v1.9. Reads were removed for weak V/J assignments (E-value above 1e-6), missing CDR3, stop codons, out-of-frame junctions, or ambiguous translated residues. V3J clonotypes were defined by identical inferred V gene, J gene, and CDR3 amino acid sequence. Percentage overlap between repertoires was calculated by dividing the number of shared unique clonotypes by the size of the smaller repertoire. Repertoire richness was assessed with RTK rarefaction, the Chao1 estimator, and Recon v2.1 estimates of unobserved clonotypes. TCRdb's version of the immuneACCESS table is confined to in-frame rearrangements and falls short of the full clone set. An unresolved V gene accounts for under half of the shortfall where checked; the remainder is of unknown origin. That table gives V, J and clone size, and the DNA gave D and trimming. In this sample the table shows hundreds of thousands of clones, roughly 77% of which occur a single time. Jointly, the top ten make up less than 15% of the sample.

The donors were healthy, HIV-negative adults who had no recently reported acute infections or vaccinations. Every donor was a Caucasian adult residing in Nashville, Tennessee, USA. For unsorted samples, approximately 81 million PBMCs were counted, and genomic DNA was extracted using the QIAamp DNA Blood Mini kit. After blood collection by leukapheresis, PBMCs were isolated using Ficoll-Histopaque density gradient centrifugation and then cryopreserved in the vapor phase of liquid nitrogen. Overall study results and their limits: Sampling was restricted to blood, and TCR repertoires in tissues likely differ from the TCR repertoires found in blood. The genetic and exposure-history diversity represented was limited by the small number of donors. Based on pairwise subsampling, the degree of clonotype sharing among donors was expected to be affected by sequencing depth.

The sequencing sample was made of PBMCs. The rearrangement combines TRBV9 with TRBJ1-3, and TRBD1 may be the D gene, going by 5 matching bases. The TCR was taken from a woman aged 40 to 50 in good health. Some clones in this sample may be carry-over from other donors' samples. The DNA sequence is as follows: TGTGCCAGCAGCGTAGCCCAGACAGCATCTGGAAACACCATATATTTT. This encodes CASSVAQTASGNTIYF.